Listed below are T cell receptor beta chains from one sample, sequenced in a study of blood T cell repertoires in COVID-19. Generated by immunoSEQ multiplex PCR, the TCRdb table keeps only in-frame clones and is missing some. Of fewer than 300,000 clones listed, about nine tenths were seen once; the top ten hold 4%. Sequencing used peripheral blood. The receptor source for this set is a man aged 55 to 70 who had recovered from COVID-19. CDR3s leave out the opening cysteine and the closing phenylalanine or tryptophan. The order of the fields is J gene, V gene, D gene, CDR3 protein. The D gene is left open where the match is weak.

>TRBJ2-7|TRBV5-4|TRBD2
ASSLSLAAYEQY
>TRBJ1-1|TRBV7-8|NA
ASSPTGAEAF
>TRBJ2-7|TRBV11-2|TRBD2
ASSLWLAGGGEQY
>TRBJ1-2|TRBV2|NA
ASSPRDTIHT
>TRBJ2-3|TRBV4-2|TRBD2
ASSQVAGGALDTQY
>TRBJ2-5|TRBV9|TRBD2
ASSVLAGGKETQY
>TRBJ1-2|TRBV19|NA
ASSIIGLAEGSVGYT
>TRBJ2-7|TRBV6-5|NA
ASSYLSSLSGPEQY
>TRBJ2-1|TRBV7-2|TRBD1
ASRTSGTGGYNEQF
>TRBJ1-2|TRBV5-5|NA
ASSYQGGYGYT
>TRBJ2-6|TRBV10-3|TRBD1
AISTLGTGVSGANVLT
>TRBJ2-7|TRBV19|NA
ASSPKVRQMYEQY
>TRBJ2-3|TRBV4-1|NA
ASSQSGQRVFGTDTQY
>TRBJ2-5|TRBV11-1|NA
ASSLAFGQQETQY
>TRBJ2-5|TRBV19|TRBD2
ASSILAGDSAQY
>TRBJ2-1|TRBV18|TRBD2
ASSHRTSGDEQF
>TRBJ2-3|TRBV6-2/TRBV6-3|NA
ASSLALLGTDTQY
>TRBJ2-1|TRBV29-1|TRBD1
SVFFPGTGGGSYNEQF
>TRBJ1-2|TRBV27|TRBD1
ASSSGQGYYGYT
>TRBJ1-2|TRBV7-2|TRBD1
ASSSQGTVQPLYGYT
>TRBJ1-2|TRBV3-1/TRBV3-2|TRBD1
ASRNRGGGYT
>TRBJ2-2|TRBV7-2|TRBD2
ASSSSGSSGVRELF
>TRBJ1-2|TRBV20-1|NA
SASPGVEGYT
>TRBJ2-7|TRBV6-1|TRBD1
ASREGTGLYEQY
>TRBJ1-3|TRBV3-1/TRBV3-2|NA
ASSQTGDTIY
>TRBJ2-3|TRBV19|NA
ASSISGGSTDTQY
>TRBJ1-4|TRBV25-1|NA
ASSPLAGAYEKLF